This paragraph covers one TCR beta chain sequence. As yet, its antigen is unknown. The data derive from a study of beta chain features in type 1 diabetes. The wider study: Healthy donors resembled patients in age, gender and cell yields. Investigators examined 107,917,701 sorted cells across all samples. Study results and caveats: Insertion counts at VDJ junctions were lower in type 1 diabetes patients, who also showed more deletions there.

J lost 5 bases, V lost 3 bases, and 9 bases had no gene match. The CDR3 is 16 residues long. Germline V gene data show CDR1 as LGHNA and CDR2 as YSLEER. The sequenced template was cDNA made from the entire isolated RNA. Sequencing used immunoSEQ multiplex PCR; TCRdb keeps in-frame clones, though not all of them. This sample has roughly 610,000 clones, with around 16% found just once. The chain links TRBV4-3 to TRBJ1-4; 7 bases agree with TRBD1. The sequenced material came from naive CD4+ T cells from blood. This TCR was recovered from a man aged 18 to 30 in good health. CDR3 residues: CASSQNTGAQNEKLFF. The CDR3 DNA sequence: TGCGCCAGCAGCCAGAATACAGGGGCCCAGAATGAAAAACTGTTTTTT.